The 32 T cell receptor beta chains reported below all come from one sample, sequenced in a study of blood T cell repertoires in COVID-19 (dated by TCRdb to about 2020). Receptors were amplified or captured by the immunoSEQ multiplex PCR assay. In TCRdb, the immuneACCESS table is reduced to in-frame sequences with V and J assigned. These tables do not hold every clone; where another copy was compared, an unresolved V gene accounts for under half, and the others remain unexplained. For this sample the table gives 200,000 to 300,000 clones, of which around nine tenths were detected only once. About 5.2% of the sample is taken by the ten largest. Source material: peripheral blood. The source of these receptors is an older woman with COVID-19, enrolled during active disease.

The V call is TRBV27, the J call TRBJ2-1, with TRBD2 matching 10 bases. J was trimmed by 7 bases and V by 7 bases; bases with no gene match: 4. The CDR3 totals 13 residues. Germline V lookup: CDR1 MNHEY, CDR2 SMNVEV (reference sequence). The CDR3 sequence is CASKNSGRNEQFF. The CDR3 DNA is TGTGCCAGCAAGAATAGCGGGAGGAATGAGCAGTTCTTC.

V gene TRBV25-1 combines with J gene TRBJ2-5; D is unclear. Per germline, CDR1 MGHDK and CDR2 SYGVNS. Trimming took 3 bases from V and 1 from J, leaving 12 bases between them. CDR3 size: 15 residues. CDR3 amino acids: CASSESVLTQETQYF. The CDR3 coding sequence is TGTGCCAGCAGTGAGAGCGTCCTTACCCAAGAGACCCAGTACTTC.

This clone was seen only once. The chain recombines TRBV3-1 (or the pseudogene TRBV3-2) with TRBJ2-1; D ambiguous. V was shortened by 4 bases and J by 0 bases, with 16 bases between the two germline ends. The germline gives CDR1 LGHDT, CDR2 YNNKEL (reference sequence). The CDR3 extends over 17 amino acids. The CDR3 nucleotides are TGTGCCAGCAGCCCTGAGGCCGGCCCGCGCTCCTACAATGAGCAGTTCTTC. Residues: CASSPEAGPRSYNEQFF.

The table lists this clone with a few counts. The chain has TRBV29-1 and TRBJ2-1; TRBD2 matches at 8 bases. Per the germline V gene, CDR1 is SQVTM and CDR2 is ANQGSEA. This CDR3 has 15 amino acids. Germline trimming cut 4 bases from V and 4 bases from J; bases unmatched to any gene: 9. DNA for the CDR3: TGCAGCGTTGGGGTACTAAGCGGGGGATACAATGAGCAGTTCTTC. It yields the protein CSVGVLSGGYNEQFF.

The chain uses TRBV7-8 and TRBJ1-1, with D maybe TRBD1 (6 bases). The germline V and J ends were trimmed by 0 bases and 1 base, with 12 bases remaining between them. Germline CDR1 is SGHVS and CDR2 is FQNEAQ. This CDR3 contains 16 residues. The CDR3 region has the DNA TGTGCCAGCAGCTTAGCGGGCAGGGGCACGAACACTGAAGCTTTCTTT. Its translation is CASSLAGRGTNTEAFF. Full variable domain (missing parts from reference TRBV7-8 and TRBJ1-1): GAGVSQSPRYKVAKRGQDVALRCDPISGHVSLFWYQQALGQGPEFLTYFQNEAQLDKSGLPSDRFFAERPEGSVSTLKIQRTQQEDSAVYLCASSLAGRGTNTEAFFGQGTRLTVV.

The sample holds one count of this clone. The chain is built from TRBV27 and TRBJ2-3; 7 bases line up with TRBD2. V dropped 1 base and J dropped 1; count of bases not matched to a gene: 5. Germline assignment: CDR1 MNHEY and CDR2 SMNVEV (reference sequence). The CDR3 sequence is 16 residues long. The CDR3 DNA follows: TGTGCCAGCAGTTTATTCCGCGGGAGTGGCACAGATACGCAGTATTTT. This encodes CASSLFRGSGTDTQYF.

The chain recombines TRBV4-1 with TRBJ2-3; D perhaps matches TRBD2 (5 bases). The CDR3 covers 17 residues. Per the germline V gene, CDR1 is MGHRA and CDR2 is YSYEKL. With 3 bases removed from V and 2 bases from J, the gap between germline ends came to 18 bases. The CDR3 loop is CASSHYPQRRITDTQYF. CDR3 DNA: TGCGCCAGCAGCCACTATCCCCAGCGGAGAATCACAGATACGCAGTATTTT.

This chain uses TRBV6-2 or TRBV6-3 with TRBJ2-1, with 8 bases that match TRBD2. The CDR3 is 14 amino acids. Germline V gives CDR1 MNHEY, CDR2 SVGEGT. V dropped 6 bases and J dropped 2; count of bases not matched to a gene: 3. DNA of the CDR3: TGTGCCAGCAGCGGGGGGGTAACCTACAATGAGCAGTTCTTC. Residues: CASSGGVTYNEQFF.

This clone was seen a handful of times. This sequence joins TRBV5-1 and TRBJ2-1; TRBD2 matches 10 bases. The CDR3 has 14 residues. The J segment lost 6 bases and the V segment lost 4 bases, leaving 4 bases of the junction unmatched. Germline V lookup: CDR1 SGHRS, CDR2 YFSETQ. The chain's CDR3 is CASSPGLAINEQFF. The CDR3 region has the DNA TGCGCCAGCAGCCCGGGACTAGCGATCAATGAGCAGTTCTTC.

The chain uses TRBV5-4 and TRBJ1-1, with unresolved D. Germline V gives CDR1 SGHNT, CDR2 YYREEE (reference sequence). The V end was cut by 0 bases, the J end by 5 bases, with 17 bases between. CDR3 length: 16 residues. The CDR3 protein is CASSLGRTTRGTEAFF. CDR3 nucleotides: TGTGCCAGCAGCTTGGGCAGGACCACCCGAGGGACTGAAGCTTTCTTT.

The CDR3 reads CASSEPIPSHPTGTEAFF. The CDR3 coding sequence is TGCGCCAGCAGTGAGCCCATTCCCTCACACCCGACGGGCACTGAAGCTTTCTTT. The rearrangement joins TRBV10-1 to TRBJ1-1, with no clear D. Per germline, CDR1 WNHNN and CDR2 SYGVQD (reference sequence). This CDR3 spans 18 amino acids. Trimming pared 2 bases from V and 4 bases from J, leaving 23 bases between.

The chain joins TRBV10-3 to TRBJ2-5; TRBD1 matches at 9 bases. V gave up 7 bases and J gave up 3 bases; unmatched junction bases: 9. This CDR3 region has 15 residues. CDR1 and CDR2 (germline): ENHRY, SYGVKD. CDR3 DNA: TGTGCCATCACCGCGGGACAGGGAGGGGAAGAGACCCAGTACTTC. Residues: CAITAGQGGEETQYF.

The chain uses TRBV3-1 (or the pseudogene TRBV3-2) and TRBJ2-2, with D possibly being TRBD1 (5 bases). The CDR3 runs to 20 residues. Germline CDR1 reads LGHDT; CDR2 reads YNNKEL (reference sequence). V was pared by 4 bases and J by 0 bases, with 24 bases between. CDR3 bases: TGTGCCAGCAGCCGATTAGGGGCCCTGACGGCTGGGGCGAACACCGGGGAGCTGTTTTTT. Amino acids: CASSRLGALTAGANTGELFF.

This chain uses TRBV28 with TRBJ2-6, with TRBD2 as a possible D gene (5 bases). The CDR3 extends over 14 amino acids. Per germline, CDR1 MDHEN and CDR2 SYDVKM. V shed 5 bases and J shed 1 base, with 6 bases lying between them. CDR3 region: CASSGLSGANVLTF. The CDR3 DNA reads as TGTGCCAGCAGTGGACTGTCTGGGGCCAACGTCCTGACTTTC.

J is TRBJ1-1 and V is TRBV10-3; D is perhaps TRBD1 (5 bases). V was pared by 6 bases and J by 1 base, with 18 bases between. The CDR3 is 16 amino acids. Germline CDR1 is ENHRY and CDR2 is SYGVKD. Here the CDR3 reads CAISLDWGGSNTEAFF. Written as DNA, the CDR3 is TGTGCCATCAGCCTCGATTGGGGGGGTTCGAACACTGAAGCTTTCTTT.

V is TRBV30 and J is TRBJ1-4; D gene unclear. The germline gives CDR1 GTSNPN, CDR2 SVGIG (reference sequence). V was trimmed by 5 bases and J by 8 bases, leaving 27 bases between them. CDR3 size: 17 residues. The CDR3 spells CAWCEPPPGRRIEKLFF. In DNA form, the CDR3 reads TGTGCCTGGTGCGAACCCCCCCCGGGTAGGCGGATCGAAAAACTGTTTTTT.

The V and J genes are TRBV24-1 and TRBJ2-5; 9 nucleotides agree with TRBD2. The V and J ends lost 4 bases and 5 bases, in that order; junction bases with no gene match: 13. The CDR3 runs to 17 residues. Germline V CDR1 and CDR2: KGHDR, SFDVKD. Written as DNA, the CDR3 is TGTGCCACCAGTGACCCGGCGACTAGCGGTGGGAGGGAGACCCAGTACTTC. Protein product: CATSDPATSGGRETQYF.

This clone has just one count. The V and J genes are TRBV2 and TRBJ1-6, with 8 bases matching TRBD1. V shed 6 bases and J 7 bases; nucleotides not matched to a gene: 5. Germline V gene sequence: CDR1 SNHLY, CDR2 FYNNEI. This CDR3 is built from 14 residues. The CDR3 sequence is CASRQDRENSPLHF. In DNA form, the CDR3 reads TGTGCCAGCAGACAGGACAGGGAAAATTCACCCCTCCACTTT.

This clone was seen more than once but under ten times. The V and J genes are TRBV19 and TRBJ2-7, with 8 bases fitting TRBD1. V gave up 1 base and J gave up 8 bases; unmatched junction bases: 1. Germline loops: CDR1 LNHDA, CDR2 SQIVND (reference sequence). This CDR3 comprises 12 residues. CDR3 amino acids: CASSIGQGKQYF. The DNA of the CDR3 is TGTGCCAGTAGTATAGGACAGGGGAAGCAGTACTTC. Full variable domain (rest looked up from reference TRBV19 and TRBJ2-7): DGGITQSPKYLFRKEGQNVTLSCEQNLNHDAMYWYRQDPGQGLRLIYYSQIVNDFQKGDIAEGYSVSREKKESFPLTVTSAQKNPTAFYLCASSIGQGKQYFGPGTRLTVT.

The rearrangement uses TRBV11-2 and TRBJ2-7; D not certain. Germline V gene sequence: CDR1 SGHAT, CDR2 FQNNGV. The ends were cut back, 6 bases at V and 3 bases at J, with 6 bases in the middle. This CDR3 contains 11 residues. CDR3 amino acids: CASSTYYEQYF. The CDR3 DNA sequence: TGTGCCAGCAGTACATACTACGAGCAGTACTTC.

This chain uses TRBV30 with TRBJ1-2; TRBD1 aligns across 9 bases. After removal of 4 bases from V and 4 bases from J, the junction contained 7 bases not matched to a gene. CDR3 length equals 14 residues. CDR1 is GTSNPN and CDR2 is SVGIG in the germline V gene (reference sequence). CDR3 sequence: CAWTGQGMAYGYTF. In DNA form, the CDR3 reads TGTGCCTGGACCGGACAGGGGATGGCCTATGGCTACACCTTC.

The chain is built from TRBV6-6 and TRBJ1-2, with 9 bases lining up with TRBD1. Unmatched junction bases numbered 6, after V lost 6 bases and J lost 1 base. Germline V gene sequence: CDR1 MNHNY, CDR2 SVGAGI (reference sequence). CDR3 size: 15 residues. CDR3 DNA: TGTGCCAGCAGGCTCGGGACAGGGAATAACTATGGCTACACCTTC. Its protein is CASRLGTGNNYGYTF.

CDR3: CASSSLRPGQINTGELFF. CDR3 nucleotide sequence: TGTGCCAGCAGTTCACTACGCCCGGGACAGATTAACACCGGGGAGCTGTTTTTT. The chain employs TRBV27 and TRBJ2-2; 7 positions match TRBD1. The length of the CDR3 is 18 residues. Germline trimming cut 4 bases from V and 2 bases from J; bases unmatched to any gene: 13. Looked up from germline, CDR1 is MNHEY and CDR2 is SMNVEV (reference sequence).

The chain employs TRBV28 and TRBJ1-2, with D possibly being TRBD1 (5 bases). Between the trimmed V and J ends, which lost 8 bases and 8 bases, there was a span of 18 bases. This CDR3 is built from 13 residues. Germline V gives CDR1 MDHEN, CDR2 SYDVKM. This chain's CDR3 is CASGALSGGGYTF. As DNA, the CDR3 is TGTGCCAGCGGCGCACTGAGCGGGGGGGGCTACACCTTC.

This clone showed up just a few times. The chain uses TRBV4-3 and TRBJ1-1; 10 nucleotides match TRBD1. This CDR3 has 18 residues. Germline V gene data show CDR1 as LGHNA and CDR2 as YSLEER. V dropped 3 bases and J dropped 0; count of bases not matched to a gene: 10. The CDR3 is CASSQGQGWRVMNTEAFF. In nucleotides, the CDR3 is TGCGCCAGCAGCCAGGGACAGGGGTGGAGGGTGATGAACACTGAAGCTTTCTTT.

This sequence joins TRBV11-2 and TRBJ2-7, with TRBD1 as a possible D gene (6 bases). Germline V gives CDR1 SGHAT, CDR2 FQNNGV. This CDR3 contains 11 residues. V was cut by 8 bases and J by 7 bases, with 12 bases left in between. The CDR3 DNA reads TGTGCCAGCGTAGGACAGTATGAGCAGTACTTC. Protein: CASVGQYEQYF. Complete variable domain (other parts from reference TRBV11-2 and TRBJ2-7): EAGVAQSPRYKIIEKRQSVAFWCNPISGHATLYWYQQILGQGPKLLIQFQNNGVVDDSQLPKDRFSAERLKGVDSTLKIQPAKLEDSAVYLCASVGQYEQYFGPGTRLTVT.

This chain links TRBV12-3 or TRBV12-4 with TRBJ1-2; 8 bases fit TRBD1. Trimming at V came to 2 bases and at J to 8 bases, leaving 4 bases not matched to a gene. The CDR3 loop spans 13 amino acids. The chain's CDR3 is CASSLYRGRGYTF. The CDR3 DNA reads TGTGCCAGCAGTTTATACAGGGGGAGAGGCTACACCTTC.

This clone has just a few counts. This chain connects TRBV18 to TRBJ1-1; no definite D call. V was pared by 3 bases and J by 7 bases, with 18 bases between. The CDR3 runs 15 residues. The germline V gene encodes CDR1 KGHSH and CDR2 LQKENI. CDR3 nucleotides: TGTGCCAGCTCACCGCAGTCGTTAGCGGCAGGTGAAGCTTTCTTT. Translation gives CASSPQSLAAGEAFF.

The V gene is TRBV28, the J gene TRBJ1-2, with D possibly matching TRBD1 (6 bases). Trimming took off 7 bases at V and 5 bases at J, with 14 bases between the two ends. CDR1 and CDR2 from the germline V gene are MDHEN and SYDVKM. CDR3 length: 13 amino acids. The CDR3 DNA sequence: TGTGCCAGCACCCGACAGGTTTCTTATGGCTACACCTTC. Translated: CASTRQVSYGYTF.

The chain joins TRBV21-1 to TRBJ2-7; TRBD1, the table's D call, was not compared with the DNA. TRBV21-1 is recorded as a pseudogene. The CDR3 is 17 residues long. The CDR3 here is CASSPRVEGTGPYEQYF. CDR3 nucleotide sequence: TGTGCCAGCAGCCCCCGGGTCGAAGGGACAGGGCCCTACGAGCAGTACTTC.

The J gene is TRBJ1-2, the V gene TRBV10-3; D not resolved. Deletions cut 3 bases from V and 7 bases from J, with 12 bases between. CDR3 size: 13 residues. Germline lookup yields CDR1 ENHRY and CDR2 SYGVKD. This CDR3 reads CAISDRGRVGYTF. The CDR3 DNA is TGTGCCATCAGTGATAGAGGGCGGGTTGGCTACACCTTC.

The chain joins TRBV2 to TRBJ2-3, with 8 bases fitting TRBD2. The CDR3 is 15 amino acids. With 5 bases clipped from V and 4 bases from J, the junction kept 8 bases outside the gene matches. From germline, CDR1 is SNHLY and CDR2 FYNNEI. The CDR3 sequence: CASSWLSGKADTQYF. CDR3 nucleotides: TGTGCCAGCAGTTGGCTTAGCGGGAAGGCAGATACGCAGTATTTT.